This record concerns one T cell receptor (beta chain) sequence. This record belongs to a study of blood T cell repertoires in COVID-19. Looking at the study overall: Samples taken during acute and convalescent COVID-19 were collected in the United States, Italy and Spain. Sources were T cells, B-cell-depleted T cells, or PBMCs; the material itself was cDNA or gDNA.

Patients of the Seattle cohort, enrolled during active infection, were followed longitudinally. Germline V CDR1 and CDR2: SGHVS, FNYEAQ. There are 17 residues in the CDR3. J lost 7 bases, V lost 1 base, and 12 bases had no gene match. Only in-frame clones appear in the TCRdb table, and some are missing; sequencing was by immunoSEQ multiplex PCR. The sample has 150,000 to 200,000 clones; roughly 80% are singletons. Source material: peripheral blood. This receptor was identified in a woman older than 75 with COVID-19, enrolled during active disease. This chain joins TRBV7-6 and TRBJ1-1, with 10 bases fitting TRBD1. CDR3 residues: CASSLGWRGTGVDEAFF. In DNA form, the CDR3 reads TGTGCCAGCAGCTTAGGGTGGCGCGGGACAGGGGTGGATGAAGCTTTCTTT.